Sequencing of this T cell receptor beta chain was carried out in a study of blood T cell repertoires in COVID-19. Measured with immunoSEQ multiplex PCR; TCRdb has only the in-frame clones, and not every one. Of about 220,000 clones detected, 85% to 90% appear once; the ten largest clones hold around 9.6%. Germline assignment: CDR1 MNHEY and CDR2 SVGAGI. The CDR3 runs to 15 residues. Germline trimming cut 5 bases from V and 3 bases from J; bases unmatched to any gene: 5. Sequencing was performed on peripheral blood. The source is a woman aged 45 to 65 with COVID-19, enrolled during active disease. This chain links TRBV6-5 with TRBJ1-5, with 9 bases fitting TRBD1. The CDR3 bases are TGTGCCAGCAGTCCCACAGGGGGCCCCAATCAGCCCCAGCATTTT. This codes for CASSPTGGPNQPQHF.